This T cell receptor beta chain was documented in a study of cytomegalovirus exposure and HLA in healthy donors. Study results and caveats: Among the most significant clusters, several appeared linked to common viral pathogens in a later analysis. Later analysis associated a missense DCLRE1C variant with TCR beta V- and J-gene trimming.

PCR was performed using 60 Vbeta and 13 Jbeta primers. TCRdb keeps only in-frame clones here, not all; method: immunoSEQ multiplex PCR. The table has roughly 120,000 clones, around 73% seen once. Per the germline V gene, CDR1 is SGHRS and CDR2 is YFSETQ. This CDR3 has 12 amino acids. V lost 4 bases and J 7 bases, leaving 11 bases between the germline ends. As concerns this clone: What it binds is unknown.

The genes are TRBV5-1 and TRBJ1-2; weak D call: TRBD1 (5 bases). The TCR originated in a man aged 35 to 55 in good health and CMV-seronegative. Sample: PBMCs. This CDR3 is CASSSGTGGYTF. CDR3 bases: TGCGCCAGCAGCAGCGGGACGGGTGGCTACACCTTC.